This T cell receptor beta chain was sequenced in a study of blood T cell repertoires in COVID-19 (dated by TCRdb to between 2020 and 2021). With regard to the full study: The collaborator samples originated in the United States, Italy and Spain and spanned the acute and convalescent phases of COVID-19. The prospective study material was composed of cDNA or gDNA derived from T cells, B-cell-depleted T cells, or PBMCs. Subjects who had been exposed to COVID-19, were actively infected with it, or had recovered from it provided the deeply sampled blood TCRbeta repertoires that made up the dataset. A freely available public database, intended as a resource for researchers studying the immune response to SARS-CoV-2, is where the repertoires were released. Samples came from the ongoing ImmuneRACE study (first 160 participants) plus 1,254 subjects from 6 global collaborators. A de-identified subject ID, COVID-19 status, age in years and sex were almost always included in the sample metadata. Where HLA class I and class II types were available, the types were taken from metadata supplied by the sample provider, not from assay-based typing. The study at large found these results: Clinical and demographic metadata were provided uncurated, with the amount varying by source and participant.

TCRbeta CDR3 regions were amplified from genomic DNA using the immunoSEQ Assay, a bias-controlled multiplex PCR. On the authors' methods: The number of nucleated cells in each sample was estimated from the amplification of reference gene primers within the assay. Sequence reads were collapsed and filtered to measure the absolute abundance of every unique TCRbeta CDR3 rearrangement. For each sample, productive Simpson clonality was calculated as the square root of Simpson's diversity index over productive rearrangements. The source is immuneACCESS, and TCRdb retained only in-frame sequences with V and J called. Part of the clones is not carried over; for the studies checked, unresolved V genes explain less than half of this, and the remainder is unexplained. That table is the source of V, J and clone size, and D and trimming were worked out from the DNA. For this sample the table gives some 40,000 clones, of which 75% to 95% were detected only once. The top ten constitute less than 7% of the sample.

Whole blood was collected in K2EDTA tubes by collaborating institutions according to the institutions' own protocols. For TCRbeta analysis, collaborators shipped samples in one of three forms: frozen whole blood, isolated PBMCs, or DNA extracted from either of those sample types. Remarks on this clone: There is no known antigen for this receptor. No much larger clonotype is one base removed from it; base qualities were not supplied.

The sequence was collected from a woman over 75 with acute or convalescent COVID-19. Sequenced sample: peripheral blood.

The CDR3 protein sequence reads: CASSSDRGGVYGYTF. The DNA sequence is given as TGTGCCAGCAGCTCGGACAGGGGAGGCGTCTATGGCTACACCTTC. The V gene is TRBV7-9 and the J gene is TRBJ1-2, and 9 bases in between align with TRBD1. V has 4 bases trimmed and J has 4 bases trimmed; junction bases matching no gene number 7. CDR3 length: 15 amino acids, cysteine to phenylalanine. The kept DNA is CDR3 alone, 45 bases in frame from the first base. CDR1 and CDR2 are drawn from the germline V gene (reference sequence): SEHNR, FQNEAQ. Outside the CDR3, residues come from the reference TRBV7-9 and TRBJ1-2 proteins, so the full variable domain is: DTGVSQNPRHKITKRGQNVTFRCDPISEHNRLYWYRQTLGQGPEFLTYFQNEAQLEKSRLLSDRFSAERPKGSFSTLEIQRTEQGDSAMYLCASSSDRGGVYGYTFGSGTRLTVV.